These 2 T cell receptor beta chains share one sample of origin, sequenced in a study of long-term antiretroviral therapy in people with HIV. Survey-level resolution applied to immunoSEQ assay v3.0. TCRdb's copy holds only in-frame clones and misses some; the assay was immunoSEQ multiplex PCR. The table lists roughly 18,000 clones, just under 80% of them singletons. The specimen comprised unsorted PBMCs, sampled 0.3 years after starting antiretroviral therapy. These receptors originate from a woman in her fifties or sixties with HIV.

This clone was counted between two and nine times. The chain joins TRBV5-1 to TRBJ2-7; 7 bases align to TRBD2. The CDR3 is 15 amino acids. CDR1 is SGHRS and CDR2 is YFSETQ in the germline V gene. Germline trimming cut 7 bases from V and 1 base from J; bases unmatched to any gene: 11. The CDR3 reads CASEKGGTGSYEQYV. CDR3 sequence (DNA): TGCGCCAGCGAAAAGGGAGGGACGGGTTCCTACGAGCAGTACGTC.

The V call is TRBV28, the J call TRBJ1-4, with D possibly being TRBD1 (5 bases). The CDR3 length is 17 residues. The germline V gene encodes CDR1 MDHEN and CDR2 SYDVKM. The V and J ends lost 4 bases and 7 bases respectively, with 22 bases between them. CDR3 sequence: CASSSLKWQGPGEKLFF. The DNA of the CDR3 is TGTGCCAGCAGTTCCCTCAAATGGCAGGGCCCCGGTGAAAAACTGTTTTTT.